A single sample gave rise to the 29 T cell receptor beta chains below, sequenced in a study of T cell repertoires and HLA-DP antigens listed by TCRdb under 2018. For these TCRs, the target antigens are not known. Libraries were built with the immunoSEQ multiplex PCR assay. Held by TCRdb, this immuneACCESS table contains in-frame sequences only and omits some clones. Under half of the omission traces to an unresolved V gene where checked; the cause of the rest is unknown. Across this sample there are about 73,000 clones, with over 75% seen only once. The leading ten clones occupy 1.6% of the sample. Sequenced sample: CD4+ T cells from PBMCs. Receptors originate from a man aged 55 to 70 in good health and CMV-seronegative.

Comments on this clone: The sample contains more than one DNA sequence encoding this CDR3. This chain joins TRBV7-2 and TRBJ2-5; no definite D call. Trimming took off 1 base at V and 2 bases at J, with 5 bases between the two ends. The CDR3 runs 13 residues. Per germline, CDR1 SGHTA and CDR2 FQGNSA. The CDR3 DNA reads TGTGCCAGCAGCTTAGAGTTACAAGAGACCCAGTACTTC. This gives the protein CASSLELQETQYF.

This CDR3 reads CATSRGTETQYF. The CDR3 DNA reads as TGTGCCACCAGCAGAGGTACTGAGACCCAGTACTTC. The chain has TRBV15 and TRBJ2-5; D is undetermined. V was pared by 1 base and J by 5 bases, with 5 bases between. This CDR3 comprises 12 residues. The germline V gene has CDR1 LNHNV and CDR2 YYDKDF (reference sequence).

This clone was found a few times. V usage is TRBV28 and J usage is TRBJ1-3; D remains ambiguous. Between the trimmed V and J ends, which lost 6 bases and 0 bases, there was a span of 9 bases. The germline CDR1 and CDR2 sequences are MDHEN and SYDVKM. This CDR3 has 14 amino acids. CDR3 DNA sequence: TGTGCCAGCAGCCCACCACGCTCTGGAAACACCATATATTTT. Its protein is CASSPPRSGNTIYF.

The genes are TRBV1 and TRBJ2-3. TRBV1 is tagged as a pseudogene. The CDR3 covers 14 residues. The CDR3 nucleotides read TGCACCAGCGGCCTTATGGGGAGCACAGATACGCAGTATTTT. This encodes CTSGLMGSTDTQYF.

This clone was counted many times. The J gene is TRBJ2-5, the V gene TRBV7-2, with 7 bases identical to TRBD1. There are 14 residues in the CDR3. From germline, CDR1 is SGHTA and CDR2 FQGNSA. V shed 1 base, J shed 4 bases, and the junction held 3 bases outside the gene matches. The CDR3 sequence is CASSLGAGGETQYF. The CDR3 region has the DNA TGTGCCAGCAGCTTAGGGGCAGGGGGAGAGACCCAGTACTTC.

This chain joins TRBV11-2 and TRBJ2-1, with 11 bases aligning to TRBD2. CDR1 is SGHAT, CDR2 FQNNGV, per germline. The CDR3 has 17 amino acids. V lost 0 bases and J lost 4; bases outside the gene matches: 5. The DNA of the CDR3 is TGTGCCAGCAGCTTAGATCTAGCGGGGGGCCGATACAATGAGCAGTTCTTC. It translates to CASSLDLAGGRYNEQFF.

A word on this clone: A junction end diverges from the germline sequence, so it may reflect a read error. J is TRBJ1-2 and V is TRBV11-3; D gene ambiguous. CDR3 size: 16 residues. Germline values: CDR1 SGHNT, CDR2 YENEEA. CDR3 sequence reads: CASSLVRSSARYGYTF. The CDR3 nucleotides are TGCGCCAGCAGCTTAGTACGGTCCAGTGCCCGTTATGGCTACACCTTC.

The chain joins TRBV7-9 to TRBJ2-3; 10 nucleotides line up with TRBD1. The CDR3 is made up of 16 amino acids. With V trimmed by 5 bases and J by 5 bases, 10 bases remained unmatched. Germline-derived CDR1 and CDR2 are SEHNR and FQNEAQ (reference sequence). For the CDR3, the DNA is TGTGCCAGCAGCCCCACTAGGACAGGGGGTCGAGATACGCAGTATTTT. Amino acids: CASSPTRTGGRDTQYF.

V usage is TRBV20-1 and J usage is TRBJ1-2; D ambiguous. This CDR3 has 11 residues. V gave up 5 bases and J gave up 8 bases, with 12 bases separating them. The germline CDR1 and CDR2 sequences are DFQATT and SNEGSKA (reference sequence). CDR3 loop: CSADVERGYTF. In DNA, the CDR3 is TGCAGTGCTGATGTTGAACGAGGCTACACCTTC.

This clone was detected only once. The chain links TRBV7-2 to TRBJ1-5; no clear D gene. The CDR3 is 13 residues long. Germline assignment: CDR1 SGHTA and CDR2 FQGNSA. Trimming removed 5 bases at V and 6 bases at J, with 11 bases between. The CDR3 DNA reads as TGTGCCAGCAGCGAAAGGGTTTTTCAGCCCCAGCATTTT. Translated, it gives CASSERVFQPQHF. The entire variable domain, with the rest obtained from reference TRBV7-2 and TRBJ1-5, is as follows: GAGVSQSPSNKVTEKGKDVELRCDPISGHTALYWYRQSLGQGLEFLIYFQGNSAPDKSGLPSDRFSAERTGGSVSTLTIQRTQQEDSAVYLCASSERVFQPQHFGDGTRLSIL.

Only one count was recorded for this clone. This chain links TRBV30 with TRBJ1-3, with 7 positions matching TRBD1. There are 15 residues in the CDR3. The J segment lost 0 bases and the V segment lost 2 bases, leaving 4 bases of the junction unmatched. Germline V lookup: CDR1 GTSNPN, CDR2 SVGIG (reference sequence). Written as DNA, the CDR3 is TGTGCCTGGAGTCGACAGGGTTACTCTGGAAACACCATATATTTT. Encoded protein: CAWSRQGYSGNTIYF.

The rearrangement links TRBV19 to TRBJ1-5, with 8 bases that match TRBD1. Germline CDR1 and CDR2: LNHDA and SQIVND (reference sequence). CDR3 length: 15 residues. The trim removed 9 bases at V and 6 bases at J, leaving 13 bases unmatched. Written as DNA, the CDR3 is TGTGCCAGCTCAGGGGGCTCCGAGGTTGGTCAGCCCCAGCATTTT. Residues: CASSGGSEVGQPQHF. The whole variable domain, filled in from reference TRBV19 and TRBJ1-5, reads DGGITQSPKYLFRKEGQNVTLSCEQNLNHDAMYWYRQDPGQGLRLIYYSQIVNDFQKGDIAEGYSVSREKKESFPLTVTSAQKNPTAFYLCASSGGSEVGQPQHFGDGTRLSIL.

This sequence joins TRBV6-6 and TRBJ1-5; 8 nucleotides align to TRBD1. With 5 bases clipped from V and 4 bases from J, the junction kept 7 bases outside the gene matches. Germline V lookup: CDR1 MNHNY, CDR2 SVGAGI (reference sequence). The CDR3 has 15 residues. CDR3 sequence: CASSIGTGRNQPQHF. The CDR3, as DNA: TGTGCCAGCAGTATCGGGACAGGTAGGAATCAGCCCCAGCATTTT.

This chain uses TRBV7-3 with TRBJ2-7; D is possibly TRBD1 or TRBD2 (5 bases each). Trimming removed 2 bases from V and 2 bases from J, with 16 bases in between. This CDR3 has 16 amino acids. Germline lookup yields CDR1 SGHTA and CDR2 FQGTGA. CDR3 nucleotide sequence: TGTGCCAGCAGCTTATTACGGGACCGAGGTCCCTACGAGCAGTACGTC. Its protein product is CASSLLRDRGPYEQYV.

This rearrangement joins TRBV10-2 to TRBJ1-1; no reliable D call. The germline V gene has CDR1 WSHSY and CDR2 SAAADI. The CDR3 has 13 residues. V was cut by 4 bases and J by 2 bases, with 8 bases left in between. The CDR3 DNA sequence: TGCGCCAGCAGTGCCGGCCGCAACACTGAAGCTTTCTTT. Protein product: CASSAGRNTEAFF.

Here the CDR3 DNA reads TGTGCCAGCAGCCCACGAGTTGGGAGGAGTGAAAAACTGTTTTTT. It is translated as CASSPRVGRSEKLFF. V and J are TRBV14 and TRBJ1-4; D gene ambiguous. CDR1 SGHDN and CDR2 FVKESK come from the germline V gene. CDR3 length equals 15 residues. Deletions cut 4 bases from V and 7 bases from J, with 16 bases between.

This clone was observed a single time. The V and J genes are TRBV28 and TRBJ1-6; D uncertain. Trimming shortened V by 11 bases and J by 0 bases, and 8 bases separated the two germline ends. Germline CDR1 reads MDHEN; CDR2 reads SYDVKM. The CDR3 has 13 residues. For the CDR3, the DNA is TGTGCCGGCAAAAGCTCCTATAATTCACCCCTCCACTTT. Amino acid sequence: CAGKSSYNSPLHF.

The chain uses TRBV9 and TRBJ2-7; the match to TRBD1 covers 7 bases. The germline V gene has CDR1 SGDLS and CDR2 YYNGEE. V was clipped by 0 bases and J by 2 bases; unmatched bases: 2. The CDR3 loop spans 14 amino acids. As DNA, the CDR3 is TGTGCCAGCAGCGTAGCCGGGACAGCCTACGAGCAGTACTTC. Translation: CASSVAGTAYEQYF.

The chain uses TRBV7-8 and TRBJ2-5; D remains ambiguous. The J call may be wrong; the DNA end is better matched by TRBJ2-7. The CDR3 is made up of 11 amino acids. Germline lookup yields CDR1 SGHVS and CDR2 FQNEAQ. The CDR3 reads CASSLVDEQYF. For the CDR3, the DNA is TGTGCCAGCAGCTTAGTGGACGAGCAGTACTTC.

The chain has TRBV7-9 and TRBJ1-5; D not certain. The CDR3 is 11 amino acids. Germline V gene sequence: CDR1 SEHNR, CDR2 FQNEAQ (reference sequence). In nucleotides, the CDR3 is TGTGCGACGGGAGACAATCAGCCCCAGCATTTT. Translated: CATGDNQPQHF.

CDR3 residues: CASSKGQRNTGELFF. The CDR3 DNA reads TGCGCCAGCAGCAAGGGACAGAGAAACACCGGGGAGCTGTTTTTT. V and J are TRBV5-1 and TRBJ2-2; 7 bases are a match to TRBD1. The CDR3 covers 15 residues. Losses at the gene ends were 4 bases for V and 2 bases for J; bases not matched to a gene: 5. CDR1 SGHRS and CDR2 YFSETQ come from the germline V gene.

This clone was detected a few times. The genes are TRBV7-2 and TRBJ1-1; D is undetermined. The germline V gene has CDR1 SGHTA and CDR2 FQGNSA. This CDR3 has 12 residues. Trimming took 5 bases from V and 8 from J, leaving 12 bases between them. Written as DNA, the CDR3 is TGTGCCAGCAGCCCACTAGGCGGAGAAGCTTTCTTT. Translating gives CASSPLGGEAFF.

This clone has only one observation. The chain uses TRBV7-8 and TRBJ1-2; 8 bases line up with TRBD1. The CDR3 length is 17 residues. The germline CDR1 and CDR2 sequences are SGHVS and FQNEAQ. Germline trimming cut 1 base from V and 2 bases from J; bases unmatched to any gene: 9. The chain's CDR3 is CASSLVSDRVSNYGYTF. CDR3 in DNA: TGTGCCAGCAGCTTAGTTTCGGACAGGGTGTCCAACTATGGCTACACCTTC.

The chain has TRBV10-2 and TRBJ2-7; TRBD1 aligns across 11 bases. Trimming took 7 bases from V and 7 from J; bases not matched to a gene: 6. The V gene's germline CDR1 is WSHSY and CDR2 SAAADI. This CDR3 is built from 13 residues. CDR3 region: CASTGQGAGEQYF. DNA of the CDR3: TGCGCCAGCACAGGACAGGGGGCTGGGGAGCAGTACTTC.

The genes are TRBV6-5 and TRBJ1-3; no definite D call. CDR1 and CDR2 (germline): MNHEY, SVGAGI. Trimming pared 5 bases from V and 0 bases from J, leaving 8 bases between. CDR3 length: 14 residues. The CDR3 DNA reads TGTGCCAGCAGTCCCCAGATCTCTGGAAACACCATATATTTT. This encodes CASSPQISGNTIYF.

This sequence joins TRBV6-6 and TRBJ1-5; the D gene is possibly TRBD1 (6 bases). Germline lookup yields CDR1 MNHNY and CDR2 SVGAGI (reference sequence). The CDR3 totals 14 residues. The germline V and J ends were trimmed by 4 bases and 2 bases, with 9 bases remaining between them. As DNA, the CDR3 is TGTGCCAGCAGTTTACAGGGTGGCAATCAGCCCCAGCATTTT. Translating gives CASSLQGGNQPQHF.

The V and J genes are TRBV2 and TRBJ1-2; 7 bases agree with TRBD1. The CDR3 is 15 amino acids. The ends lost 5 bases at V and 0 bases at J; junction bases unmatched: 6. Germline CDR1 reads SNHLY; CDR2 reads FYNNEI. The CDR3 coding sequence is TGTGCCAGCAGTTGGGACAGCAGGGCTAACTATGGCTACACCTTC. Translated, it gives CASSWDSRANYGYTF.

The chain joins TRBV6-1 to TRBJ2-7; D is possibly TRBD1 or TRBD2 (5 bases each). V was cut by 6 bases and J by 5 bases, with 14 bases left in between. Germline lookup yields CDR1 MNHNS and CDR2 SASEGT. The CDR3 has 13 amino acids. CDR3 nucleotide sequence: TGTGCCAGCAGGGAGAGGGGCGTCCACGAGCAGTACTTC. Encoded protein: CASRERGVHEQYF.

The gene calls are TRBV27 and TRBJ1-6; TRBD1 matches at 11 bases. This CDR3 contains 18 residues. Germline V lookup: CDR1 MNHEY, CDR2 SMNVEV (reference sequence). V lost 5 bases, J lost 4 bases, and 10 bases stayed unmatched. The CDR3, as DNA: TGTGCCAGCAGTCCCGGGACAGGGGGATGGGCTTATAATTCACCCCTCCACTTT. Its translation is CASSPGTGGWAYNSPLHF.